The clone carrying this T cell receptor (beta chain) was counted ten times or more. The antigen is not known. Germline V gene data show CDR1 as MDHEN and CDR2 as SYDVKM. The CDR3 has 14 amino acids. Deletions cut 8 bases from V and 2 bases from J, with 13 bases between. The data originate from a study of post-analysis software for immune sequencing data. The study, taken as a whole, reports: Compared with controls, patients showed significantly lower normalized Chao1 diversity. When patients were compared with controls, four to six TRBV segments were more frequent, TRBV5-6, TRBV5-1 and TRBV20-1 among them.

Researchers reported that TCR beta cDNA libraries carried unique molecular identifiers. TCRdb itself ran the PCR reads through MiXCR, one entry per CDR3 protein. The table lists 350,000 to 500,000 distinct CDR3 sequences, 39% of them singletons. The chain uses TRBV28 and TRBJ1-5; D call uncertain. This sequence was found in a girl aged 2 to 10 with multiple sclerosis. The sequenced material came from blood. The CDR3: CASGVGGGNQPQHF. DNA of the CDR3: TGTGCCAGCGGAGTGGGCGGCGGCAATCAGCCCCAGCATTTT.